These T cell receptor beta chains were read from a single sample in a study of shared T cell receptors in the human thymus. Generated by immunoSEQ multiplex PCR, the TCRdb table keeps only in-frame clones and is missing some. The data show tens of thousands of clones, with about 95% seen just once and less than 0.04% held by the top ten. Source material: thymocytes. The receptor source for this set is a human donor. Each CDR3 is given with its conserved first and last residue. The D gene is left open where the match is weak. The size entry is marked missing in some rows and otherwise reads once, few, many or a size class.

cdr3_nt cdr3_aa clone_size v_call d_call j_call
TGTGCCAGCAGCTTAGTAGGGCCCAGCTCTGGAAACACCATATATTTT CASSLVGPSSGNTIYF once TRBV7-2 NA TRBJ1-3
TGTGCCAGTAGTGCCGGGGGGGGGACAGATACGCAGTATTTT CASSAGGGTDTQYF once TRBV19 TRBD2 TRBJ2-3
TGCAGTGTACCATGGGATACGCAGTATTTT CSVPWDTQYF NA TRBV20-1 NA TRBJ2-3
TGCGCCAGCAGCCCCCTCGGGGACAGGACCTACACTGAAGCTTTCTTT CASSPLGDRTYTEAFF NA TRBV5-1 TRBD1 TRBJ1-1
TGTGCCAGTAGTATGCCGGGGTTCGTACGGGGTGGAGGCTACACCTTC CASSMPGFVRGGGYTF NA TRBV19 NA TRBJ1-2
TGTGCCAGCAGCCTCCAACGGGGGGGGGACACAGATACGCAGTATTTT CASSLQRGGDTDTQYF NA TRBV11-2 TRBD2 TRBJ2-3
TGTGCCAGCAGCCAAGGGCGGGACAGGACCTACGAGCAGTACTTC CASSQGRDRTYEQYF NA TRBV14 TRBD1 TRBJ2-7
TGTGCCAGTAGGCCCGGGACAGGGGACTACGAGCAGTACTTC CASRPGTGDYEQYF NA TRBV19 TRBD1 TRBJ2-7
TGTGCCAGCAGCTTAGGACAGGGAACCGGGGAGCTGTTTTTT CASSLGQGTGELFF NA TRBV11-3 TRBD1 TRBJ2-2
TGTGCCAGCAGCTTAGTCGCAGGCTACGAGCAGTACTTC CASSLVAGYEQYF once TRBV7-2 NA TRBJ2-7
TGTGCCAGCAGCCCCCAACATCTCCCAGGACAGATGAGCTCCTACGAGCAGTACTTC CASSPQHLPGQMSSYEQYF once TRBV14 NA TRBJ2-7
TGTGCCAGCAGCGTAGTAGACGAGACACCTGGGGTTGGCGAGCAGTACTTC CASSVVDETPGVGEQYF NA TRBV9 NA TRBJ2-7
TGTGCCAGCAGCCAGGGGACAGGGTATTGTGAAAAACTGTTTTTT CASSQGTGYCEKLFF NA TRBV28 TRBD1 TRBJ1-4
TGTGCCACCAGAGGGGCAAGGAGCTCCTACGAGCAGTACTTC CATRGARSSYEQYF NA TRBV15 NA TRBJ2-7
TGTGCCAGCAGTTACTCTGCGGGGAGCAATGAGCAGTTCTTC CASSYSAGSNEQFF NA TRBV6-7 NA TRBJ2-1
TGTGCCAGCAGCTTAGGAACAGGGGCAACTAATGAAAAACTGTTTTTT CASSLGTGATNEKLFF NA TRBV7-9 TRBD1 TRBJ1-4
TGTGCTAGTGGTTTGGCCGACCGGGACAGGGTATCCTACGAGCAGTACTTC CASGLADRDRVSYEQYF NA TRBV12-5 TRBD1 TRBJ2-7
TGTGCCAGCAGCCTAAAACAACTAGCGGGGGTCGGGGAGCTGTTTTTT CASSLKQLAGVGELFF NA TRBV7-6 TRBD2 TRBJ2-2
TGTGCCAGCAGTCATACCAGTCGGGACACTCCGGTGAAATACGAGCAGTACTTC CASSHTSRDTPVKYEQYF NA TRBV5-8 NA TRBJ2-7
TGCGCCAGCAGCCAAGTAAGGGGATCTGGGGCCAACGTCCTGACTTTC CASSQVRGSGANVLTF NA TRBV4-3 NA TRBJ2-6
TGCAGCGTAGTAGGGGAGACCCAGTACTTC CSVVGETQYF NA TRBV29-1 NA TRBJ2-5
TGTGCCAGCAGGCGGACCGCGGGGTTTGACAATGAGCAGTTCTTC CASRRTAGFDNEQFF NA TRBV27 NA TRBJ2-1
TGCGCCAGCAGCCAAGCCGTCAGACGAGAGAGCTATGGCTACACCTTC CASSQAVRRESYGYTF NA TRBV4-3 NA TRBJ1-2
TGTGCCAGCAGTTCTCATATCCCCCCACGACCCCTAAGTGCAACTAATGAAAAACTGTTTTTT CASSSHIPPRPLSATNEKLFF NA TRBV28 NA TRBJ1-4
TGTGCCAGCAGTGAAATGGACACTGAAGCTTTCTTT CASSEMDTEAFF NA TRBV6-1 NA TRBJ1-1
TGTGCCAGCAGTCCCAGGGCGGGCTACACCTTC CASSPRAGYTF once TRBV6-1 NA TRBJ1-2
TGTGCCAGCTCACCTGGGACAGGGAGGGACTATAATTCACCCCTCCACTTT CASSPGTGRDYNSPLHF once TRBV18 TRBD1 TRBJ1-6
TGTGCCAGCAGTTTATCTGGCACTATGAACACTGAAGCTTTCTTT CASSLSGTMNTEAFF once TRBV27 NA TRBJ1-1
TGTGCTAGTGACACCACTGGACAGGGATCAGGCAATGAGCAGTTCTTC CASDTTGQGSGNEQFF NA TRBV12-5 TRBD1 TRBJ2-1
TGTGCCAGCAGCTCCACCGGACTAGCGGGGGACACCGGGGAGCTGTTTTTT CASSSTGLAGDTGELFF NA TRBV5-4 TRBD2 TRBJ2-2
TGTGCCAGCAGCCAAGATAGCAACCTATCGGCGAGGGGGCAAGAGACCCAGTACTTC CASSQDSNLSARGQETQYF NA TRBV4-2 NA TRBJ2-5
TGTGCCAGCAGCTCGGGTTGGGCACGGGCGGGGCACAATGAGCAGTTCTTC CASSSGWARAGHNEQFF NA TRBV7-2 NA TRBJ2-1
TGTGCCTGGAGTCCAGGGGATTTAGCTTTCTTT CAWSPGDLAFF NA TRBV30 NA TRBJ1-1
TGTGCCAGCAGTGATGGGACTCAGGTTTTAAAGACCCAGTACTTC CASSDGTQVLKTQYF NA TRBV25-1 NA TRBJ2-5
TGCGCCAGCAGCCAAGAGGGCCTAGCGGGGACGACAGATACGCAGTATTTT CASSQEGLAGTTDTQYF NA TRBV4-3 TRBD2 TRBJ2-3
TGTGCCAGCAGTGACTCGGGGTACACAGATACGCAGTATTTT CASSDSGYTDTQYF NA TRBV6-4 NA TRBJ2-3
TGTGCCAGCAGTAGCACCGGGACAGGGGGAAACTTGCCCAAAAACATTCAGTACTTC CASSSTGTGGNLPKNIQYF NA TRBV27 TRBD1 TRBJ2-4
TGTGCCAGCAGCTTAGCCGATACGGGGACAGGGATTCATGGCTACACCTTC CASSLADTGTGIHGYTF NA TRBV7-9 TRBD1 TRBJ1-2
TGTGCCAGGGACTCCGGGACTAGCGGCATCACCGGGGAGCTGTTTTTT CARDSGTSGITGELFF NA TRBV7-9 TRBD2 TRBJ2-2
TGTGCCTGGGGACAGGGGGACGGATACTCACCCCTCCACTTT CAWGQGDGYSPLHF NA TRBV30 TRBD1 TRBJ1-6
TGTGCCAGCAGCCAAGGGCAGGGGGCCTTCACAGATACGCAGTATTTT CASSQGQGAFTDTQYF NA TRBV14 TRBD1 TRBJ2-3
TGTGCCAGCAGCCGACGTCCCACGTCCTCCTACGAGCAGTACTTC CASSRRPTSSYEQYF NA TRBV6-5 NA TRBJ2-7
TGTGCCAGCAGAACGGTTACAGGGTCCCCAGATACGCAGTATTTT CASRTVTGSPDTQYF NA TRBV28 NA TRBJ2-3
TGTGCCAGCAGCGAGACAGTGAGCTCCTACAATGAGCAGTTCTTC CASSETVSSYNEQFF NA TRBV28 NA TRBJ2-1
TGTGCCAGCAGCCAAGATTTAACAGAAACTAATTCACCCCTCCACTTT CASSQDLTETNSPLHF NA TRBV14 NA TRBJ1-6
TGTGCCAGCAGCTCCGGACAGGAGTGCACCGGGGAGCTGTTTTTT CASSSGQECTGELFF NA TRBV9 TRBD1 TRBJ2-2
TGTGCCAGCAGCTCTGGACCGAACTACGAGCAGTACTTC CASSSGPNYEQYF NA TRBV11-2 NA TRBJ2-7
TGCGCCAGCAGCCTCGGACGGGACACCGGGGAGCTGTTTTTT CASSLGRDTGELFF once TRBV5-1 NA TRBJ2-2
TGTGCCAGTCCATCGGAGACCACGGGGAAATGGACTGAAGCTTTCTTT CASPSETTGKWTEAFF few TRBV19 NA TRBJ1-1
TGCGCCAGCAGCCAAAAGAGGGGAAGGGGGAAGGAAGAGACCCAGTACTTC CASSQKRGRGKEETQYF NA TRBV4-3 NA TRBJ2-5
TGTGCCATCAGTGAGTCGGCCCCATGGGACTACTCCTCCACAGATACGCAGTATTTT CAISESAPWDYSSTDTQYF NA TRBV10-3 TRBD2 TRBJ2-3
TGCGCCAGCAGCTTAAATTCAGGGGAACTTCGGTACGAGCAGTACTTC CASSLNSGELRYEQYF NA TRBV5-1 NA TRBJ2-7
TGTGCCAGCGGACTATGGGGAGGGTGGATGGAGACCCAGTACTTC CASGLWGGWMETQYF NA TRBV7-9 TRBD2 TRBJ2-5
TGTGCCAGCAGCTTACCGAAAGAGACCCAGTACTTC CASSLPKETQYF NA TRBV11-2 NA TRBJ2-5
TGTGCCAGCAGTTTAACGGGGGCGTTTGAGTACTTC CASSLTGAFEYF once TRBV28 NA TRBJ2-7
TGTGCCAGCAGTTACTCGGGGCACCCAAATCAGCCCCAGCATTTT CASSYSGHPNQPQHF NA TRBV6-5 NA TRBJ1-5
TGTGCCAGCAGTGGGTACGGGGTAGCCACTGAAGCTTTCTTT CASSGYGVATEAFF few TRBV27 NA TRBJ1-1